This T cell receptor beta chain was found in a study of blood T cell repertoires in COVID-19. Overall study context: Collection of acute and convalescent COVID-19 samples took place in the United States, Italy and Spain. Sources were T cells, B-cell-depleted T cells, or PBMCs; the material itself was cDNA or gDNA.

In the study's own analysis: Reference gene primer amplification gave nucleated cell count estimates. Some clones are missing from TCRdb's copy, which holds only in-frame ones; the method was immunoSEQ multiplex PCR. That table gives V, J and clone size, and the DNA gave D and trimming. This table holds approximately 500,000 clones, less than 90% found once. Deletions cut 1 base from V and 4 bases from J, with 4 bases between. This CDR3 has 12 residues. Germline-derived CDR1 and CDR2 are SGHVS and FQNEAQ. Patients of the Seattle cohort, enrolled during active infection, were followed longitudinally. Sequenced material: peripheral blood. The receptor comes from a woman aged 50 to 60 with COVID-19, enrolled during active disease. The chain employs TRBV7-8 and TRBJ2-5; D gene unclear. CDR3 amino acids: CASSLDRETQYF. DNA of the CDR3: TGTGCCAGCAGCTTAGATAGAGAGACCCAGTACTTC.